These 5 T cell receptor beta chains were sequenced from one sample in a study of beta chain features in type 1 diabetes. The antigens of these receptors remain unknown. Overall study results and limits: TCRB CDR3 length was moderately but significantly reduced in all four CD4+ subsets of Type 1 diabetes patients.

Expressed TCRB transcripts were sequenced because the isolated RNA had all been reverse transcribed beforehand. The repertoire was sequenced with immunoSEQ multiplex PCR; TCRdb's copy has only in-frame clones and lacks some. The profile covers approximately 270,000 clones, with roughly an eighth appearing a single time and 0.017% taken by the ten largest. Sequenced: naive CD4+ T cells from blood. The receptors originated from a man aged 30 to 45 with type 1 diabetes.

The chain joins TRBV29-1 to TRBJ2-2, with 9 positions matching TRBD1. Trimming cost V 7 bases and J 5 bases; bases outside gene matches: 8. The CDR3 consists of 14 residues. Germline CDR1 and CDR2: SQVTM and ANQGSEA. CDR3 nucleotides: TGCAGCGGTCGGGACAGGGCAAGTACCGGGGAGCTGTTTTTT. Its protein is CSGRDRASTGELFF.

The CDR3 coding sequence is TGTGCCAGCAGTTTAAGGGGGCCGGGGGACTATGGCTACACCTTC. As protein: CASSLRGPGDYGYTF. The chain joins TRBV27 to TRBJ1-2; 7 bases line up with TRBD1. V was clipped by 2 bases and J by 3 bases; unmatched bases: 6. From germline, CDR1 is MNHEY and CDR2 SMNVEV (reference sequence). The CDR3 has 15 residues.

The chain employs TRBV7-2 and TRBJ2-6, with D possibly being TRBD1 (6 bases). The ends were cut back, 5 bases at V and 4 bases at J, with 12 bases in the middle. Germline CDR1 SGHTA, CDR2 FQGNSA. The CDR3 length is 15 residues. The CDR3 coding sequence is TGTGCCAGCAGCCTGGCAGGGGCCGGGGCCAACGTCCTGACTTTC. It specifies CASSLAGAGANVLTF.

The chain links TRBV30 to TRBJ2-5, with 13 bases fitting TRBD2. The CDR3 length is 15 residues. The germline V gene has CDR1 GTSNPN and CDR2 SVGIG (reference sequence). The J segment lost 5 bases and the V segment lost 3 bases, leaving 6 bases of the junction unmatched. The CDR3 DNA reads as TGTGCCTGGAGCGAGGGACTAGCGGGAAAGGAGACCCAGTACTTC. Protein sequence: CAWSEGLAGKETQYF.

The chain recombines TRBV7-9 with TRBJ2-3, with D perhaps matching TRBD2 (6 bases). CDR3 length: 13 residues. CDR1 and CDR2 (germline): SEHNR, FQNEAQ (reference sequence). The CDR3 sequence: CVLGGPSTDTQYF. The CDR3 region has the DNA TGTGTCCTTGGAGGGCCCAGCACAGATACGCAGTATTTT.